This T cell receptor (beta chain) appears in the sequencing data of a study of blood T cells in healthy people across ages. Regarding this clonotype: Possible read error: a much larger clone is one base away.

CDR3 size: 12 residues. Germline CDR1 is SGHTA and CDR2 is FQGNSA. Trimming shortened V by 5 bases and J by 4 bases, and 7 bases separated the two germline ends. With a J-beta primer mix and a sample-barcoded 5' primer, a second PCR ran about 7 to 12 cycles. MiXCR was run by TCRdb on the 5' RACE reads, yielding one entry per CDR3 protein. The sample carries approximately 780,000 distinct CDR3 sequences, roughly 26% recorded once. These same data were also listed under a study on T cells of mothers and their children. This second study says: Donors comprised three healthy Caucasian mothers plus their six children. Related mother-child pairs shared slightly more overlap than unrelated pairs, but the difference was non-significant.

This TCR derives from a boy under 18 in good health. The J gene is TRBJ2-3, the V gene TRBV7-2; D gene unclear. Sequencing was carried out using blood. Written as DNA, the CDR3 is TGTGCCAGCAGCCCCCACCCAGATACGCAGTATTTT. Amino acid sequence: CASSPHPDTQYF.